The clone carrying this T cell receptor beta chain was counted many times. Its specificity is not known. The sample comes from a study of T-cell reconstitution after alpha-beta-depleted transplantation in children. Researchers prepared the TCRbeta library using unique molecular identifiers, the study reports. Each CDR3 protein gets one entry after TCRdb re-called the PCR reads with MiXCR. The sample includes about 260,000 distinct CDR3 sequences, 9.5% to 13% seen only once; the top ten take around 22%. Broader study findings: T-cell counts and diversity were attributed mostly to newly produced T cells one year after transplant. Alpha-beta T cells present about two months after transplant were reported to originate from several hundred expanded graft clones.

The starting material was peripheral blood, obtained 180 days after TCRalphabeta/CD19-depleted stem cell transplant. The TCR was taken from a male patient aged 2-9 years who had a stem cell transplant for chronic granulomatous disease, so the T cells may come from the graft donor.

The CDR3 here is CASSPGPRNEQFF. In nucleotides, the CDR3 is TGTGCCAGCAGCCCTGGGCCACGCAATGAGCAGTTCTTC. This chain joins TRBV7-3 and TRBJ2-1, with D hard to call. The germline gives CDR1 SGHTA, CDR2 FQGTGA. Between the trimmed V and J ends, which lost 5 bases and 6 bases, there was a span of 11 bases. The CDR3 runs 13 residues.